This record concerns one T cell receptor (beta chain) sequence. Assay: immunoSEQ multiplex PCR; the TCRdb copy retains only in-frame clones and omits some. The sample includes around 90,000 clones, 80% of them seen just once. These data belong to a study of blood T cell repertoires in COVID-19. V gave up 4 bases and J gave up 6 bases; unmatched junction bases: 20. This CDR3 is built from 18 residues. Germline V CDR1 and CDR2: SGDLS, YYNGEE. This sequence originates from a human donor in a cohort sampled during active COVID-19. The gene calls are TRBV9 and TRBJ2-3, with 7 bases lining up with TRBD2. Material for sequencing was peripheral blood. Here the CDR3 reads CASSPQSGGRAASDTQYF. The CDR3 nucleotides read TGTGCCAGCAGCCCCCAAAGTGGAGGGAGGGCCGCGTCGGATACGCAGTATTTT.